Below, 8 T cell receptor beta chains from the same sample are listed, as sequenced in a study of immune characterization of retroperitoneal liposarcoma. TCRdb re-called the PCR reads with MiXCR, one entry per CDR3 protein. This sample carries about 8,200 distinct CDR3 sequences, roughly 39% of them seen once, and the ten largest clones take 14% to 15%. Sequencing used tumor tissue. The receptors were gathered from a male donor with retroperitoneal liposarcoma.

The V gene is TRBV6-1, the J gene TRBJ2-3; D tentatively fits TRBD1 or TRBD2 (6 bases each). Per the germline V gene, CDR1 is MNHNS and CDR2 is SASEGT. The CDR3 contains 17 residues. V was trimmed by 0 bases and J by 6 bases, leaving 19 bases between them. Written as DNA, the CDR3 is TGTGCCAGCAGTGAAGCGGGGGCCGGAACTAGCCGCGATACGCAGTATTTT. Amino acids: CASSEAGAGTSRDTQYF.

This chain links TRBV7-2 with TRBJ2-3; no clear D. This CDR3 is 15 amino acids long. Germline V gene lookup returns CDR1 SGHTA and CDR2 FQGNSA. The V and J ends lost 7 bases and 0 bases respectively, with 14 bases between them. For the CDR3, the DNA is TGTGCCAGCAAACTCTTTGTAACTAGCACAGATACGCAGTATTTT. Protein sequence: CASKLFVTSTDTQYF. The full variable domain, its missing parts supplied by reference TRBV7-2 and TRBJ2-3, is GAGVSQSPSNKVTEKGKDVELRCDPISGHTALYWYRQSLGQGLEFLIYFQGNSAPDKSGLPSDRFSAERTGGSVSTLTIQRTQQEDSAVYLCASKLFVTSTDTQYFGPGTRLTVL.

A single count supports this clonotype. The chain uses TRBV7-2 and TRBJ2-2, with TRBD2 identical over 9 bases. V lost 5 bases, J lost 4 bases, and 14 bases stayed unmatched. From germline, CDR1 is SGHTA and CDR2 FQGNSA. The CDR3 extends over 18 amino acids. This CDR3 reads CASSAVGAGGPGTGELFF. CDR3 sequence (DNA): TGTGCCAGCAGCGCAGTGGGGGCGGGAGGGCCGGGCACCGGGGAGCTGTTTTTT.

The genes are TRBV10-1 and TRBJ2-4; TRBD2 agrees at 7 bases. Germline lookup yields CDR1 WNHNN and CDR2 SYGVQD (reference sequence). J gave up 13 bases and V 4 bases, and 13 bases lay outside the gene matches. CDR3 size: 14 residues. DNA for the CDR3: TGCGCCAGCAGTGGCGGGGGTTCCTACAATGAGCAGTACTTC. Amino acid sequence: CASSGGGSYNEQYF.

The chain couples TRBV6-5 to TRBJ2-1; possibly TRBD2 for D (6 bases). Germline V gives CDR1 MNHEY, CDR2 SVGAGI. The CDR3 length is 13 residues. With 8 bases removed from V and 10 bases from J, the gap between germline ends came to 18 bases. Here the CDR3 DNA reads TGTGCCAGCCTGGCGGGGAGACCCTACGAGCAGTTCTTC. This codes for CASLAGRPYEQFF.

Relative to its sample, this clonotype is medium-sized. V is TRBV7-3 and J is TRBJ2-3, with D hard to call. Germline V lookup: CDR1 SGHTA, CDR2 FQGTGA. V lost 5 bases to trimming and J lost 1 base, with 7 bases between them. This CDR3 contains 13 residues. The CDR3 is CASSPTRTDTQYF. The CDR3 DNA follows: TGTGCCAGCAGCCCGACTCGCACAGATACGCAGTATTTT.

This clonotype was recorded once. Possible read error: a much larger clone is one base away. V usage is TRBV6-1 and J usage is TRBJ2-1, with D possibly being TRBD1 (6 bases). The CDR3 covers 15 residues. The germline V gene encodes CDR1 MNHNS and CDR2 SASEGT. The CDR3 sequence is CASRVDRSVSNVQFF. The DNA of the CDR3 is TGTGCCAGCAGGGTGGACAGATCTGTTTCAAATGTGCAGTTCTTC.

This clonotype qualifies as medium-sized (0.01 to 0.1%). The genes are TRBV7-2 and TRBJ2-1, with D perhaps matching TRBD1 (5 bases). Germline values: CDR1 SGHTA, CDR2 FQGNSA. V lost 3 bases, J lost 10 bases, and 16 bases lay in between. The CDR3 runs 14 residues. The CDR3 loop reads CASSLIGVPYEQFF. In nucleotides, the CDR3 is TGTGCCAGCAGCTTGATAGGGGTACCGTACGAGCAGTTCTTC.